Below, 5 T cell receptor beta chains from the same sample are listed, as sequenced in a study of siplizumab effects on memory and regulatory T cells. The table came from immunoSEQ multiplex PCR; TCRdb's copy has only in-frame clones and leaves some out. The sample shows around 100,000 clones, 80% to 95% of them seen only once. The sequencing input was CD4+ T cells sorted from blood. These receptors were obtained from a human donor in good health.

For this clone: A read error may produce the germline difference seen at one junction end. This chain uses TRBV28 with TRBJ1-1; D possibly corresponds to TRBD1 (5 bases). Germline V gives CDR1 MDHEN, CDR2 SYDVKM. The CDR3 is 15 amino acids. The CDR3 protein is CASRPPGTAPQGGVF. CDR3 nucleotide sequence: TGTGCCAGCAGACCACCCGGGACTGCCCCTCAGGGAGGAGTCTTT.

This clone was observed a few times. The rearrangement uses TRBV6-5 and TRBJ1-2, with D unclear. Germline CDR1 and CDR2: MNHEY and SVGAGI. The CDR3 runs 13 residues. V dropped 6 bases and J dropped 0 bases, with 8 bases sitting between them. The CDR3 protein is CASRTDANYGYTF. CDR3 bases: TGTGCCAGCAGGACGGATGCTAACTATGGCTACACCTTC.

DNA of the CDR3: TGTGCCAGTAGGGAGACAGGGGCGCTTAATTCACCCCTCCACTTT. This translates into CASRETGALNSPLHF. The rearrangement uses TRBV19 and TRBJ1-6; 8 nucleotides line up with TRBD1. Germline V gene sequence: CDR1 LNHDA, CDR2 SQIVND (reference sequence). This CDR3 comprises 15 residues. After removal of 6 bases from V and 6 bases from J, the junction contained 7 bases not matched to a gene.

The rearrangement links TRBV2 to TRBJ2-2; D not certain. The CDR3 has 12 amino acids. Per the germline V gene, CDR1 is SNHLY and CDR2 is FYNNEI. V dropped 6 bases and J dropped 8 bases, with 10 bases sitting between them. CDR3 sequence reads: CASSYQSGELFF. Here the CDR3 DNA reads TGTGCCAGCAGCTATCAGAGTGGGGAGCTGTTTTTT. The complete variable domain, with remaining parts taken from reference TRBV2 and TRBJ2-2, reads EPEVTQTPSHQVTQMGQEVILRCVPISNHLYFYWYRQILGQKVEFLVSFYNNEISEKSEIFDDQFSVERPDGSNFTLKIRSTKLEDSAMYFCASSYQSGELFFGEGSRLTVL.

DNA for the CDR3: TGTGCCACCAGCAGAGGTCTGACGGAAGCTTTCTTT. This sequence encodes CATSRGLTEAFF. This chain uses TRBV15 with TRBJ1-1; no firm D call. Germline values: CDR1 LNHNV, CDR2 YYDKDF (reference sequence). With 1 base removed from V and 8 bases from J, the gap between germline ends came to 8 bases. The CDR3 is 12 residues long.